The clone carrying this TCR beta chain is a singleton in its sample. What it recognizes is unknown. Data came from immunoSEQ multiplex PCR; TCRdb stores just in-frame clones and leaves some out. This table has approximately 82,000 clones, around four fifths appearing once. V dropped 4 bases and J dropped 6; count of bases not matched to a gene: 4. Germline V gene data show CDR1 as SSHAT and CDR2 as FNYEAQ (reference sequence). The CDR3 spans 13 residues. This sample is drawn from a study of OX40 agonist ivuxolimab in advanced cancers. Study context: Patients were 65% to 85% male with ages roughly 20 to 90, mean about 54. Enrollees could have had prior anti-PD-1, anti-PD-L1 or anti-CTLA-4 therapy, which more than 30% had received. Study results and limitations: Among the nonresponders, some also had low normalized T-cell clonal expansion.

This material consisted of CD4+ or CD8+ T cells sorted from blood, taken in a trial of the OX40 agonist ivuxolimab. This chain joins TRBV7-7 and TRBJ2-5; 8 positions match TRBD1. The origin of this receptor is an adult with an advanced solid tumor such as melanoma, head and neck, liver or kidney cancer. DNA for the CDR3: TGTGCCAGCAGCTCAGGGGGCGAACAGACCCAGTACTTC. Protein product: CASSSGGEQTQYF.